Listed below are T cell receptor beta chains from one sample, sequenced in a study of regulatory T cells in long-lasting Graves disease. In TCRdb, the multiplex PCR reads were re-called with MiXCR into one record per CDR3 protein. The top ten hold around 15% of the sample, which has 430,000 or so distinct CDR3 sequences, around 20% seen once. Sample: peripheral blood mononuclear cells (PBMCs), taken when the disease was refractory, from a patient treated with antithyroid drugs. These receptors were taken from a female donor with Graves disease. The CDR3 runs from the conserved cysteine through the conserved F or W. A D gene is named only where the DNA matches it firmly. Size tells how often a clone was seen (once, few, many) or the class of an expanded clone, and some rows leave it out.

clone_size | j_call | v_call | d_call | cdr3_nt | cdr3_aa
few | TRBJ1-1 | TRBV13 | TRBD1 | TGTGCCAGCAGCGCAAGGAGGGGGCATGGGACTGAAGCTTTCTTT | CASSARRGHGTEAFF
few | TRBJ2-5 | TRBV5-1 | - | TGTGCCAGCAGCTTGTTTTCAATAGCAAAAGAGACCCAGTACTTC | CASSLFSIAKETQYF
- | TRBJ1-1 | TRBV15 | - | TGTGCCACCAGCATTAAAATCTGGGGAGTTATGAACACTGAAGCTTTCTTT | CATSIKIWGVMNTEAFF
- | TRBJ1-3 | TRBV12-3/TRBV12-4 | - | TGTGCCAGCAGTTTAGTGGGGCCCCTAGGATCTGGAAACACCATATATTTT | CASSLVGPLGSGNTIYF
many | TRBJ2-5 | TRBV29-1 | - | TGCAGCGTTGGTCAGCCTCTGGAGACCCAGTACTTC | CSVGQPLETQYF
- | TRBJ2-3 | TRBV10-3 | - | TGTGCCATCACCCCGGGGACTAGCACAGATACGCAGTATTTT | CAITPGTSTDTQYF
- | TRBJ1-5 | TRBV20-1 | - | TGCAGTGCTAGAAACACCAATCAGCCCCAGCATTTT | CSARNTNQPQHF
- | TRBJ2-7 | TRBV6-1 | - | TGTGCCAGCACCGATCACAGTATCTCCTACGAGCAGTACTTC | CASTDHSISYEQYF
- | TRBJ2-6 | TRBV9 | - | TGTGCCAGCAGCGGCGGGGTGGCTGGGGCCAACGTCCTGACTTTC | CASSGGVAGANVLTF
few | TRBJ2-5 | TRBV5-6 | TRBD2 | TGTGCCAGCAGCTTTGAGGGAGGGGTGGAGACCCAGTACTTC | CASSFEGGVETQYF
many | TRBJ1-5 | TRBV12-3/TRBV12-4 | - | TGTGCCAGCAGTTTTTGGAGGGATCAGCCCCAGCATTTT | CASSFWRDQPQHF
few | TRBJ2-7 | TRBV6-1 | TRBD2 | TGTGCCAGCAACCTTCCGGGACTAGGCTACGAGCAGTACTTC | CASNLPGLGYEQYF
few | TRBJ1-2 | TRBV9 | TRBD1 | TGTGCCAGCAGCGTAGTTGGACAGGGGTCTCGTGGCTACACCTTC | CASSVVGQGSRGYTF
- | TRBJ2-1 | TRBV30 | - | TGTGCCTGGAGTAGTGTAGTAGGCAAGCAGTTCTTC | CAWSSVVGKQFF
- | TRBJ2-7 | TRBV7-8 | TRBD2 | TGTGCCAGCAGCTTCTTTCCTAGCGGGGGACCTCAAAGATCCGAGCAGTACTTC | CASSFFPSGGPQRSEQYF
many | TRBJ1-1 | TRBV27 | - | TGTGCCAGCAGTGCGACAGGAGCCCTCAACACTGAAGCTTTCTTT | CASSATGALNTEAFF
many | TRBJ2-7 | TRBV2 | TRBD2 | TGTGCCAGCAGTGAACTGGGGGAGGGCTCCTACGAGCAGTACTTC | CASSELGEGSYEQYF
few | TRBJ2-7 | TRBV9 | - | TGTGCCAGCAGCGTAATAGAGGGCTACGAGCAGTACTTC | CASSVIEGYEQYF
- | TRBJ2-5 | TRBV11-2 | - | TGTGCCAGCGGCTTGGGGCAGGTCCAAGAGACCCAGTACTTC | CASGLGQVQETQYF
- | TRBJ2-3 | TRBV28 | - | TGTGCCAGCAGTTTATCATACCGAGAAATTCGTCACACAGATACGCAGTATTTT | CASSLSYREIRHTDTQYF
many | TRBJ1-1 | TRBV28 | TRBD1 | TGTGCCAGCAGGGACAGGGGGAACACTGAAGCTTTCTTT | CASRDRGNTEAFF
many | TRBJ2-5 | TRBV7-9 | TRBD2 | TGTGCCAGTACACGACCGACTAGCGGCCAAGAGACCCAGTACTTC | CASTRPTSGQETQYF
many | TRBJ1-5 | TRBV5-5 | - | TGTGCCAGCAGCTTGGCCGGTTGGAGCAATCAGCCCCAGCATTTT | CASSLAGWSNQPQHF
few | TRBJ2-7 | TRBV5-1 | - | TGCGCCAGCAGCTTGGGTAGCGACGAGCAGTACTTC | CASSLGSDEQYF
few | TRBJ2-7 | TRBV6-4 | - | TGTGCCAGCAGTGACCTTTTATTTTTCGACAGCCCGAAAGACGAGCAGTACTTC | CASSDLLFFDSPKDEQYF
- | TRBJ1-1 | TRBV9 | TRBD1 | TGTGCCAGCAGCGTAGATGGACAGGGCAACACTGAAGCTTTCTTT | CASSVDGQGNTEAFF
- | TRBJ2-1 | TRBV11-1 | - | TGTGCCAGCAGCTTAAACGGCGGGAAGGGCAATGAGCAGTTCTTC | CASSLNGGKGNEQFF
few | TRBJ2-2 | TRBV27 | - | TGTGCCAGCACTCCCGGAGGAGTCGGGGAGCTGTTTTTT | CASTPGGVGELFF